The 24 T cell receptor beta chains below all came from one sample that was sequenced in a study of tumor T cells in aggressive B-cell lymphoma. Method: immunoSEQ multiplex PCR; TCRdb's copy keeps in-frame clones and lacks some. The sample holds more than 10,000 clones; about 93% are singletons and the top ten take about 3.1%. The sample was tumor tissue. Every receptor here comes from an adult with diffuse large B cell lymphoma.

This clone was seen a single time. The genes are TRBV9 and TRBJ2-2; weak D call: TRBD2 (7 bases). CDR3 length equals 16 residues. Germline values: CDR1 SGDLS, CDR2 YYNGEE. V gave up 4 bases and J gave up 5 bases, with 18 bases separating them. The CDR3 DNA reads as TGTGCCAGCAGCCCCGGGATAGGGGGGGGTACCGGGGAGCTGTTTTTT. Translated: CASSPGIGGGTGELFF.

The rearrangement uses TRBV19 and TRBJ2-2; 10 bases agree with TRBD1. Trimming took 5 bases from V and 5 from J; bases not matched to a gene: 5. Germline V gene sequence: CDR1 LNHDA, CDR2 SQIVND (reference sequence). The CDR3 sequence is 15 residues long. CDR3 DNA: TGTGCCAGTAGTGTGGGACAGGGGACAACCGGGGAGCTGTTTTTT. Residues: CASSVGQGTTGELFF.

This chain links TRBV11-2 with TRBJ2-3; TRBD1 matches 7 bases. V lost 5 bases to trimming and J lost 3 bases; unmatched junction nucleotides: 5. Germline assignment: CDR1 SGHAT and CDR2 FQNNGV. The CDR3 has 14 amino acids. The CDR3 region is CASSNTGVTDTQYF. In DNA, the CDR3 is TGTGCCAGCAGCAACACAGGGGTAACAGATACGCAGTATTTT.

The chain has TRBV7-9 and TRBJ2-3; TRBD2 agrees at 10 bases. The V segment lost 2 bases and the J segment 2 bases; nucleotides outside the gene matches: 4. Germline V gene lookup returns CDR1 SEHNR and CDR2 FQNEAQ (reference sequence). The CDR3 extends over 16 amino acids. The CDR3 DNA reads TGTGCCAGCAGCTTATCTAGCGGGGGTTTCACAGATACGCAGTATTTT. It codes for CASSLSSGGFTDTQYF.

The CDR3 DNA sequence: TGTGCCTGGAATGGGCACTTGAGCTCCTACGAGCAGTACTTC. Protein sequence: CAWNGHLSSYEQYF. V is TRBV30 and J is TRBJ2-7; no firm D call. Germline V CDR1 and CDR2: GTSNPN, SVGIG (reference sequence). V lost 4 bases to trimming and J lost 0 bases, with 13 bases between them. This CDR3 has 14 residues.

CDR3: CATSRDYDRSNEQFF. CDR3 nucleotide sequence: TGTGCCACCAGCAGAGATTATGACAGAAGTAATGAGCAGTTCTTC. The chain is built from TRBV15 and TRBJ2-1, with D possibly matching TRBD1 (5 bases). Trimming took off 0 bases at V and 7 bases at J, with 13 bases between the two ends. The germline CDR1 and CDR2 sequences are LNHNV and YYDKDF (reference sequence). The CDR3 spans 15 residues.

The rearrangement joins TRBV5-1 to TRBJ1-1; 8 bases fit TRBD1. V dropped 0 bases and J dropped 5; count of bases not matched to a gene: 6. This CDR3 is 15 amino acids long. CDR1 and CDR2 from the germline V gene are SGHRS and YFSETQ. CDR3 region: CASSLGTGRGTEAFF. The CDR3 DNA follows: TGCGCCAGCAGCTTGGGGACAGGGAGGGGGACTGAAGCTTTCTTT. Full variable domain (missing parts from reference TRBV5-1 and TRBJ1-1): KAGVTQTPRYLIKTRGQQVTLSCSPISGHRSVSWYQQTPGQGLQFLFEYFSETQRNKGNFPGRFSGRQFSNSRSEMNVSTLELGDSALYLCASSLGTGRGTEAFFGQGTRLTVV.

V gene TRBV13 combines with J gene TRBJ2-6; 7 nucleotides match TRBD1. The CDR3 length is 17 residues. Trimming at V came to 2 bases and at J to 0 bases, leaving 4 bases not matched to a gene. The germline V gene has CDR1 PRHDT and CDR2 FYEKMQ (reference sequence). The CDR3 DNA is TGTGCCAGCAGCTTACGACAGGGACCCTCTGGGGCCAACGTCCTGACTTTC. Its protein is CASSLRQGPSGANVLTF.

This chain uses TRBV13 with TRBJ1-1; D is uncertain. The CDR3 sequence is 13 residues long. V was cut by 5 bases and J by 0 bases, with 7 bases left in between. CDR1 is PRHDT and CDR2 is FYEKMQ in the germline V gene (reference sequence). The CDR3 nucleotides read TGTGCCAGCAGCCCCGAGGTGAACACTGAAGCTTTCTTT. Translated, it gives CASSPEVNTEAFF. Full variable domain (missing parts from reference TRBV13 and TRBJ1-1): AAGVIQSPRHLIKEKRETATLKCYPIPRHDTVYWYQQGPGQDPQFLISFYEKMQSDKGSIPDRFSAQQFSDYHSELNMSSLELGDSALYFCASSPEVNTEAFFGQGTRLTVV.

V and J are TRBV5-4 and TRBJ2-1; possibly TRBD2 for D (6 bases). CDR1 is SGHNT and CDR2 is YYREEE in the germline V gene (reference sequence). This CDR3 spans 13 amino acids. V lost 1 base to trimming and J lost 5 bases, with 7 bases between them. The CDR3 coding sequence is TGTGCCAGCAGCTTGTGGGAGGACAATGAGCAGTTCTTC. This gives the protein CASSLWEDNEQFF.

This clone appeared a single time. The chain is built from TRBV4-2 and TRBJ1-4; the D is unclear. The V end lost 4 bases, the J end lost 8 bases, and 17 bases lay between the germline ends. CDR1 is LGHNA and CDR2 is YNFKEQ in the germline V gene. CDR3 length: 15 residues. CDR3 sequence reads: CASSPGWAGREKLFF. CDR3 DNA sequence: TGTGCCAGCAGCCCTGGGTGGGCGGGGAGGGAAAAACTGTTTTTT.

This clone has just a few counts. Other nucleotide sequences from this sample produce the same CDR3. The V and J genes are TRBV6-5 and TRBJ1-1; D is perhaps TRBD1 (5 bases). The length of the CDR3 is 12 residues. Trimming cost V 0 bases and J 8 bases, with 7 bases left between them. Germline V gives CDR1 MNHEY, CDR2 SVGAGI. The CDR3 is CASSYSNREAFF. In DNA, the CDR3 is TGTGCCAGCAGTTACTCGAACAGGGAAGCTTTCTTT.

The chain links TRBV21-1 to TRBJ1-1. TRBV21-1 is recorded as a pseudogene. The CDR3 extends over 15 amino acids. This chain's CDR3 is CASSILGPPGGKAFF. The CDR3 DNA sequence: TGTGCCAGCAGCATACTAGGGCCCCCTGGGGGGAAAGCTTTCTTT.

Comment on this clone: This sample also contains other DNA sequences that code for the same CDR3. The chain has TRBV27 and TRBJ1-2; 11 bases are shared with TRBD1. Unmatched junction bases numbered 4, after V lost 6 bases and J lost 4 bases. CDR1 is MNHEY and CDR2 is SMNVEV in the germline V gene (reference sequence). The CDR3 is made up of 14 amino acids. The CDR3 DNA follows: TGTGCCAGCAGAGGGACAGGGGGGGGCTATGGCTACACCTTC. Translating gives CASRGTGGGYGYTF.

Comment on this clone: It is likely a read error, because the conserved phenylalanine at the end of the CDR3 is missing. J is TRBJ2-7 and V is TRBV2, with 7 bases fitting TRBD1. Germline V gene data show CDR1 as SNHLY and CDR2 as FYNNEI. CDR3 length: 14 amino acids. V dropped 2 bases and J dropped 0; count of bases not matched to a gene: 1. Here the CDR3 reads CASSEWDSSYEQYL. CDR3 in DNA: TGTGCCAGCAGTGAATGGGACAGCTCCTACGAGCAGTACCTC.

This clone has just one count. Its ends do not fully match the called genes, so a read error is possible. The V gene is TRBV7-7, the J gene TRBJ2-5; no reliable D call. CDR3 length equals 15 residues. Germline lookup yields CDR1 SSHAT and CDR2 FNYEAQ (reference sequence). CDR3: CASSLDHSYQETQYF. In nucleotides, the CDR3 is TGTGCTAGCAGCTTAGATCACAGTTACCAAGAGACCCAGTACTTC.

The J gene is TRBJ2-1, the V gene TRBV5-1, with D hard to call. This CDR3 is 15 amino acids long. CDR1 and CDR2 (germline): SGHRS, YFSETQ. Trimming removed 4 bases at V and 5 bases at J, with 16 bases between. CDR3 DNA sequence: TGCGCCAGCAGCCAGGTATCGAACCGCGACAATGAGCAGTTCTTC. Encoded protein: CASSQVSNRDNEQFF.

J is TRBJ1-2 and V is TRBV6-4; 7 nucleotides match TRBD1. This CDR3 has 15 residues. Trimming removed 8 bases from V and 4 bases from J; junction bases left unmatched: 13. Germline loops: CDR1 MRHNA, CDR2 SNTAGT. The CDR3 region is CASGQPGGTAYGYTF. CDR3 in DNA: TGTGCCAGCGGACAACCTGGCGGGACAGCCTATGGCTACACCTTC.

The chain is built from TRBV7-6 and TRBJ1-1; 7 bases line up with TRBD1. The length of the CDR3 is 14 residues. V gave up 3 bases and J gave up 7 bases; unmatched junction bases: 8. CDR1 is SGHVS and CDR2 is FNYEAQ in the germline V gene. This CDR3 is CASSFDRGLGEAFF. The CDR3 region has the DNA TGTGCCAGCAGCTTCGATAGGGGGCTAGGTGAAGCTTTCTTT.

The chain carries TRBV25-1 and TRBJ2-1; 10 nucleotides match TRBD2. The V and J ends lost 7 bases and 0 bases, in that order; junction bases with no gene match: 9. CDR3 length equals 17 residues. Germline V lookup: CDR1 MGHDK, CDR2 SYGVNS. CDR3 coding DNA: TGTGCCAGCACGGGACTAGCGCCCTTGAGCTCCTACAATGAGCAGTTCTTC. Protein: CASTGLAPLSSYNEQFF.

The V call is TRBV6-1, the J call TRBJ2-2, with a possible D match to TRBD1 (6 bases). Germline CDR1 MNHNS, CDR2 SASEGT. Trimming left V 6 bases short and J 6 bases short, with 11 bases between. The CDR3 consists of 13 residues. The CDR3 sequence is CASSGRTAGELFF. CDR3 sequence (DNA): TGTGCCAGCAGCGGTAGGACAGCCGGGGAGCTGTTTTTT.

The sample holds one count of this clone. The genes are TRBV7-3 and TRBJ1-5; 7 bases align to TRBD1. V shed 0 bases and J 10 bases; nucleotides not matched to a gene: 3. The CDR3 runs 13 residues. The germline gives CDR1 SGHTA, CDR2 FQGTGA. The CDR3 reads CASSLTGQTPQHF. In DNA, the CDR3 is TGTGCCAGCAGCTTAACGGGACAGACTCCCCAGCATTTT. The full variable domain, with the rest looked up from reference TRBV7-3 and TRBJ1-5, is GAGVSQTPSNKVTEKGKYVELRCDPISGHTALYWYRQSLGQGPEFLIYFQGTGAADDSGLPNDRFFAVRPEGSVSTLKIQRTERGDSAVYLCASSLTGQTPQHFGDGTRLSIL.

Comments on this clone: The junction differs from germline at one of its ends, possibly a read error. V usage is TRBV7-7 and J usage is TRBJ2-1, with 9 nucleotides matching TRBD2. CDR3 length equals 15 residues. From germline, CDR1 is SSHAT and CDR2 FNYEAQ (reference sequence). CDR3 nucleotides: TGTGCTAGCAGCCTTAGCGGGGGCACGCTCAATGAGCAGTTCTTC. It yields the protein CASSLSGGTLNEQFF.

This clone was seen once. The genes are TRBV19 and TRBJ1-3; TRBD1 is a possible D gene (5 bases). V lost 6 bases, J lost 4 bases, and 16 bases lay in between. Germline V lookup: CDR1 LNHDA, CDR2 SQIVND (reference sequence). This CDR3 comprises 15 residues. In nucleotides, the CDR3 is TGTGCCAGTAGGACCCAAGGGGCTGCGGGAAACACCATATATTTT. This encodes CASRTQGAAGNTIYF.